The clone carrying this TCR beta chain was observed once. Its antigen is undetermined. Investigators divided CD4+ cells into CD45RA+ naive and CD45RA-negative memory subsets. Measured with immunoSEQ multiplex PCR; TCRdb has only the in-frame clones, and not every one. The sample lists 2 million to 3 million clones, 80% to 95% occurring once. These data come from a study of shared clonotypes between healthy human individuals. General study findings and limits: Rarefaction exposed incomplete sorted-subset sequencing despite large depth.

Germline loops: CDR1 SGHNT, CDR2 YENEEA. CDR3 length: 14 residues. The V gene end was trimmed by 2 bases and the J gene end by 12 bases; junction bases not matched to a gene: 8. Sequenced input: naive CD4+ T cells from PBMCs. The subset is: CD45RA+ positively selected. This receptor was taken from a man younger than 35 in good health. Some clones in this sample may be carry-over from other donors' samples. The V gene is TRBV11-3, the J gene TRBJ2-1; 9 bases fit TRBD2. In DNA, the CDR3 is TGTGCCAGCAGCTTAAGTCCTAGCGGGGCCACGCAGTTCTTC. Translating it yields CASSLSPSGATQFF.